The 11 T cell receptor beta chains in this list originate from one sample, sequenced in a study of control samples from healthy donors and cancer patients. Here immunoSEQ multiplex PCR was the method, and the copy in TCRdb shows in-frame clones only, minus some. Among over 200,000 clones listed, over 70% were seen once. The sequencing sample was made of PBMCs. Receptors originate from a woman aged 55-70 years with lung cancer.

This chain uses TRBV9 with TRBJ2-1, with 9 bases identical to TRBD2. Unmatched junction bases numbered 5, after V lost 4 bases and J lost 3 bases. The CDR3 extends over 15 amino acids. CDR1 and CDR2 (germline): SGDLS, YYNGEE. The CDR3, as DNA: TGTGCCAGCAGCCGGGCAGCGGGGGGCTACAATGAGCAGTTCTTC. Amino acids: CASSRAAGGYNEQFF.

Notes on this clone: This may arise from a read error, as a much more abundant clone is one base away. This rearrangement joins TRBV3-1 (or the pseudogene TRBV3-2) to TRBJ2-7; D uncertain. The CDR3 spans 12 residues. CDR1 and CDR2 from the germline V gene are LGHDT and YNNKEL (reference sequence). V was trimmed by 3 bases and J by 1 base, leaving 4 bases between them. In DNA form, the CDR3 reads TGTGCCAGCAGCCACGCTTCCTACGAGCAGTACTTC. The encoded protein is CASSHASYEQYF.

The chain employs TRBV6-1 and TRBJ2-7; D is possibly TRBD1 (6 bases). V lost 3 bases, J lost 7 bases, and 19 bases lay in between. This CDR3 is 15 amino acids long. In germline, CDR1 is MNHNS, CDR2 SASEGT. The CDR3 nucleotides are TGTGCCAGCAGTGAGGGGCAGGGGCCACCAAGTGAGCAGTACTTC. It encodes CASSEGQGPPSEQYF.

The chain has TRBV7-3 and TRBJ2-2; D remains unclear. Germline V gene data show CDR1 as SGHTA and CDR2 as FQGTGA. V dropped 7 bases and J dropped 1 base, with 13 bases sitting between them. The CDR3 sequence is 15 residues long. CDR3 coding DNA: TGTGCCAGCACTCCCGTCTCAGGGAACACCGGGGAGCTGTTTTTT. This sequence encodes CASTPVSGNTGELFF.

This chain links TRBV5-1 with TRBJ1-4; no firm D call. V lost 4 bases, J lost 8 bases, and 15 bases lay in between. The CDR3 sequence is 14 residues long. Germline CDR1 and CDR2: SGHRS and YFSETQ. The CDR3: CASSLSDRKEKLFF. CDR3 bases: TGCGCCAGCAGCCTTTCGGACCGTAAGGAAAAACTGTTTTTT.

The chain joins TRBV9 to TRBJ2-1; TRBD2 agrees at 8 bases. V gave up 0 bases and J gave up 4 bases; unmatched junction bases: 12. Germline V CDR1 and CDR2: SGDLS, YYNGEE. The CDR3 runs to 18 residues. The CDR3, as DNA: TGTGCCAGCAGCGTAGAGGGAACGGGCGGGGGGCCATACAATGAGCAGTTCTTC. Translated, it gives CASSVEGTGGGPYNEQFF. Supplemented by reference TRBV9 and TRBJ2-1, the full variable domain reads DSGVTQTPKHLITATGQRVTLRCSPRSGDLSVYWYQQSLDQGLQFLIQYYNGEERAKGNILERFSAQQFPDLHSELNLSSLELGDSALYFCASSVEGTGGGPYNEQFFGPGTRLTVL.

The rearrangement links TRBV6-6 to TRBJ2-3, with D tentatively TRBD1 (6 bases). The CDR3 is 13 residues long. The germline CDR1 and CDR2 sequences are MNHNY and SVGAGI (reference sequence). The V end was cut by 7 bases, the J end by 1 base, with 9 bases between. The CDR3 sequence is CASTRQGTDTQYF. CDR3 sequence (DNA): TGTGCCAGCACCCGACAGGGCACAGATACGCAGTATTTT.

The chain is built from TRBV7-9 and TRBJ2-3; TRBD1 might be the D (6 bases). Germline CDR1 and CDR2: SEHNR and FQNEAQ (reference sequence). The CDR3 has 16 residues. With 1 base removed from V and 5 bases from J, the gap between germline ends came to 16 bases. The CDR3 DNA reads TGTGCCAGCAGCTTAGGACACCAGGGGCCTCGAGATACGCAGTATTTT. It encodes CASSLGHQGPRDTQYF.

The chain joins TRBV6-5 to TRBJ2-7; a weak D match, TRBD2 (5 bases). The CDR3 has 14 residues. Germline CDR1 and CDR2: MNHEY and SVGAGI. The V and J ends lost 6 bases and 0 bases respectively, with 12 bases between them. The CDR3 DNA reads TGTGCCAGCAGCCGCAAGAGGGACTCCTACGAGCAGTACTTC. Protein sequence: CASSRKRDSYEQYF.

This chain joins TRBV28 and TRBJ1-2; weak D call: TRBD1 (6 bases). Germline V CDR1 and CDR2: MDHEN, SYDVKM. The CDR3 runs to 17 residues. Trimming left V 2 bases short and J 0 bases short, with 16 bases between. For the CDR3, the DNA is TGTGCCAGCAGTTTAAGGGGGTATGGGTCCACTAACTATGGCTACACCTTC. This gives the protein CASSLRGYGSTNYGYTF.

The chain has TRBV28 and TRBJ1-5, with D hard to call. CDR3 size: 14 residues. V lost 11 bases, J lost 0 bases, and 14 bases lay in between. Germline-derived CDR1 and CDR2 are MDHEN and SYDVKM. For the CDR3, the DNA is TGTGCCGCTAAGGCCGCCTATAGCAATCAGCCCCAGCATTTT. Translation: CAAKAAYSNQPQHF.